These 10 T cell receptor beta chains share one sample of origin, sequenced in a study of T-cell memory formation after mild COVID-19. TCRdb redid the calling of the 5' RACE reads with MiXCR, one entry per CDR3 protein. This table holds about 82,000 distinct CDR3 sequences, about 15% found once. The sample taken for sequencing was PBMCs or a T cell subset sorted from them (not recorded which). Receptors were obtained from a man younger than 35 who had mild COVID-19 (a few samples of this study predate the infection). Cell type and time point are not known.

This clonotype was seen repeatedly, ten times or more. This rearrangement joins TRBV6-5 to TRBJ1-1; TRBD1 aligns across 8 bases. V lost 0 bases and J lost 4; bases outside the gene matches: 13. The CDR3 is made up of 18 amino acids. Per germline, CDR1 MNHEY and CDR2 SVGAGI. The CDR3, as DNA: TGTGCCAGCAGTTACTCGGTCCCGGGACAGGATTGGATCACTGAAGCTTTCTTT. It codes for CASSYSVPGQDWITEAFF.

V and J are TRBV12-5 and TRBJ2-1; the match to TRBD1 covers 7 bases. Germline trimming cut 6 bases from V and 6 bases from J; bases unmatched to any gene: 2. Germline CDR1 reads LGHNT; CDR2 reads FRNRAP. The CDR3 extends over 12 amino acids. This CDR3 is CASGRTGNEQFF. The DNA of the CDR3 is TGTGCTAGTGGGAGGACAGGCAATGAGCAGTTCTTC.

This clonotype was found many times. The chain joins TRBV29-1 to TRBJ2-3; D remains ambiguous. Germline V gene data show CDR1 as SQVTM and CDR2 as ANQGSEA. V gave up 7 bases and J gave up 4 bases, with 6 bases separating them. CDR3 length: 10 amino acids. Here the CDR3 reads CSEGPDTQYF. The CDR3 bases are TGCAGCGAGGGCCCAGATACGCAGTATTTT.

The genes are TRBV5-5 and TRBJ1-1; no firm D call. Germline V gives CDR1 SGHKS, CDR2 YYEKEE (reference sequence). The length of the CDR3 is 12 residues. Trimming pared 5 bases from V and 1 base from J, leaving 6 bases between. CDR3 sequence reads: CASSKANTEAFF. The CDR3 coding sequence is TGTGCCAGCAGTAAGGCGAACACTGAAGCTTTCTTT.

This chain joins TRBV4-2 and TRBJ1-5; tentatively, D is TRBD1 (5 bases). This CDR3 has 16 amino acids. The V gene lost 0 bases and the J gene lost 1 base, with 10 bases spanning the gap. Germline-derived CDR1 and CDR2 are LGHNA and YNFKEQ. The CDR3 is CASSQDPGESNQPQHF. The CDR3 region has the DNA TGTGCCAGCAGCCAAGATCCGGGGGAGAGCAATCAGCCCCAGCATTTT.

This clonotype has only a few counts. This chain's CDR3 is CASSERTQGAGQPQHF. The CDR3 coding sequence is TGTGCCAGCAGCGAAAGGACACAGGGGGCAGGACAGCCCCAGCATTTT. The gene calls are TRBV6-5 and TRBJ1-5; 9 positions agree with TRBD1. Germline trimming cut 6 bases from V and 7 bases from J; bases unmatched to any gene: 13. The length of the CDR3 is 16 residues. Germline values: CDR1 MNHEY, CDR2 SVGAGI.

This sequence joins TRBV11-2 and TRBJ2-7; D not certain. Germline CDR1 and CDR2: SGHAT and FQNNGV. Trimming left V 0 bases short and J 3 bases short, with 6 bases between. The CDR3 runs 13 residues. CDR3 DNA: TGTGCCAGCAGCTTAGAGGTCAGCTACGAGCAGTACTTC. Encoded protein: CASSLEVSYEQYF. The full variable domain, in which reference TRBV11-2 and TRBJ2-7 provide the parts outside the CDR3, is EAGVAQSPRYKIIEKRQSVAFWCNPISGHATLYWYQQILGQGPKLLIQFQNNGVVDDSQLPKDRFSAERLKGVDSTLKIQPAKLEDSAVYLCASSLEVSYEQYFGPGTRLTVT.

This rearrangement joins TRBV6-1 to TRBJ2-1; the D is unclear. CDR1 is MNHNS and CDR2 is SASEGT in the germline V gene. The length of the CDR3 is 13 residues. Deletions cut 3 bases from V and 9 bases from J, with 12 bases between. This chain's CDR3 is CASSERLVVEQFF. CDR3 coding DNA: TGTGCCAGCAGTGAGAGGTTGGTGGTTGAGCAGTTCTTC.

This chain links TRBV7-9 with TRBJ2-7; D unclear. The CDR3 sequence is 12 residues long. Germline V gives CDR1 SEHNR, CDR2 FQNEAQ (reference sequence). V was clipped by 5 bases and J by 7 bases, with 12 bases between them. CDR3 in amino acids: CASSVIPWEQYV. CDR3 sequence (DNA): TGTGCCAGCAGCGTGATTCCTTGGGAGCAGTACGTC.

CDR3 region: CASSEGGGTEAFF. In nucleotides, the CDR3 is TGTGCCAGCAGCGAGGGGGGGGGCACTGAAGCTTTCTTT. The chain carries TRBV9 and TRBJ1-1; D might be TRBD1 (6 bases). This CDR3 is 13 amino acids long. The V end was cut by 3 bases, the J end by 4 bases, with 10 bases between. The germline V gene has CDR1 SGDLS and CDR2 YYNGEE.